The rows below give T cell receptor beta chains drawn from one sample of a study of T-cell memory formation after mild COVID-19. MiXCR, run by TCRdb on the 5' RACE reads, gives a single entry per CDR3 protein. The profile shows 550,000 to 600,000 distinct CDR3 sequences, less than 25% of them singletons. The source material was PBMCs or a T cell subset sorted from them (not recorded which). The receptors shown here come from an adult woman who had mild COVID-19 (a few samples of this study predate the infection). Cell type and time point are not known. Each CDR3 is given with its conserved first and last residue. D genes are given only for firm matches. Size tells how often a clone was seen (once, few, many) or the class of an expanded clone, and some rows leave it out.

CDR3 protein: CASSPGQGGGNTIYF
CDR3 DNA: TGCGCCAGCAGCCCAGGACAGGGTGGAGGAAACACCATATATTTT
J gene: TRBJ1-3
clone size: -
D gene: TRBD1
V gene: TRBV5-1

CDR3 protein: CASSLRPLGETQYF
CDR3 DNA: TGCGCCAGCAGCTTGCGGCCTTTAGGGGAGACCCAGTACTTC
J gene: TRBJ2-5
clone size: -
D gene: -
V gene: TRBV5-1

CDR3 protein: CASSHGGADTQYF
CDR3 DNA: TGTGCCAGCAGTCATGGGGGTGCGGATACGCAGTATTTT
J gene: TRBJ2-3
clone size: -
D gene: -
V gene: TRBV6-5

CDR3 protein: CASSVWSNQPQHF
CDR3 DNA: TGTGCCAGCAGCGTCTGGAGCAATCAGCCCCAGCATTTT
J gene: TRBJ1-5
clone size: -
D gene: -
V gene: TRBV7-2

CDR3 protein: CASSPRQVALANYGYTF
CDR3 DNA: TGTGCCAGCAGCCCCCGACAGGTGGCCTTAGCTAACTATGGCTACACCTTC
J gene: TRBJ1-2
clone size: -
D gene: -
V gene: TRBV7-9

CDR3 protein: CAIQGNHNEQFF
CDR3 DNA: TGTGCCATACAGGGTAACCACAATGAGCAGTTCTTC
J gene: TRBJ2-1
clone size: few
D gene: -
V gene: TRBV10-3

CDR3 protein: CASRQTGVVGTEAFF
CDR3 DNA: TGTGCCAGCAGGCAGACAGGAGTTGTGGGTACTGAAGCTTTCTTT
J gene: TRBJ1-1
clone size: few
D gene: -
V gene: TRBV25-1

CDR3 protein: CASSLRGHNQPQHF
CDR3 DNA: TGTGCCAGCAGCTTGCGGGGGCACAATCAGCCCCAGCATTTT
J gene: TRBJ1-5
clone size: -
D gene: -
V gene: TRBV5-6

CDR3 protein: CASSPDRTDTQYF
CDR3 DNA: TGCGCCAGCAGTCCTGATCGTACAGATACGCAGTATTTT
J gene: TRBJ2-3
clone size: many
D gene: -
V gene: TRBV5-1

CDR3 protein: CATSDNRGLNTEAFF
CDR3 DNA: TGTGCCACCAGTGATAACAGGGGACTGAACACTGAAGCTTTCTTT
J gene: TRBJ1-1
clone size: -
D gene: TRBD1
V gene: TRBV24-1

CDR3 protein: CSARAPLRTHGYTF
CDR3 DNA: TGCAGTGCTAGGGCCCCGTTAAGAACCCATGGCTACACCTTC
J gene: TRBJ1-2
clone size: few
D gene: -
V gene: TRBV20-1

CDR3 protein: CASSRTSGNSAYEQYF
CDR3 DNA: TGTGCCAGCAGTCGGACTAGCGGGAACTCGGCCTACGAGCAGTACTTC
J gene: TRBJ2-7
clone size: -
D gene: TRBD2
V gene: TRBV6-6

CDR3 protein: CASSHLGAGEYEQFF
CDR3 DNA: TGTGCCAGCAGCCACCTGGGGGCAGGGGAGTATGAGCAGTTCTTC
J gene: TRBJ2-1
clone size: -
D gene: -
V gene: TRBV3-1

CDR3 protein: CAWSPAPLADTQYF
CDR3 DNA: TGTGCCTGGAGCCCCGCACCGCTCGCTGATACGCAGTATTTT
J gene: TRBJ2-3
clone size: few
D gene: -
V gene: TRBV30

CDR3 protein: CASRSTDYLTYNEQFF
CDR3 DNA: TGTGCCAGCAGATCGACAGATTACTTAACCTACAATGAGCAGTTCTTC
J gene: TRBJ2-1
clone size: few
D gene: -
V gene: TRBV12-3/TRBV12-4

CDR3 protein: CASSQGTTIQTQYF
CDR3 DNA: TGCGCCAGCAGCCAAGGGACGACCATTCAGACCCAGTACTTC
J gene: TRBJ2-5
clone size: -
D gene: -
V gene: TRBV4-1

CDR3 protein: CASSYFTGVAKNIQYF
CDR3 DNA: TGTGCCAGCAGTTACTTTACAGGTGTAGCCAAAAACATTCAGTACTTC
J gene: TRBJ2-4
clone size: few
D gene: -
V gene: TRBV6-6

CDR3 protein: CASSLRGRQGSYEQYF
CDR3 DNA: TGTGCCAGCAGCTTGAGGGGCAGGCAGGGGTCCTACGAGCAGTACTTC
J gene: TRBJ2-7
clone size: few
D gene: -
V gene: TRBV5-4

CDR3 protein: CASSHSGQGDTYEQYF
CDR3 DNA: TGCGCCAGCAGTCACTCGGGACAGGGTGACACCTACGAGCAGTACTTC
J gene: TRBJ2-7
clone size: few
D gene: TRBD1
V gene: TRBV23-1

CDR3 protein: CASSPPLTHIAGGPDEQFF
CDR3 DNA: TGTGCCAGCTCACCACCCCTAACCCATATAGCGGGAGGGCCAGATGAGCAGTTCTTC
J gene: TRBJ2-1
clone size: few
D gene: TRBD2
V gene: TRBV18

CDR3 protein: CATGGEGEKLFF
CDR3 DNA: TGTGCCACCGGGGGTGAAGGTGAAAAACTGTTTTTT
J gene: TRBJ1-4
clone size: -
D gene: -
V gene: TRBV24-1

CDR3 protein: CSLRGTNPMSVDTQYF
CDR3 DNA: TGCAGCCTACGAGGGACCAATCCTATGTCGGTAGATACGCAGTATTTT
J gene: TRBJ2-3
clone size: few
D gene: -
V gene: TRBV29-1

CDR3 protein: CASSLVAGVSNQPQHF
CDR3 DNA: TGTGCCAGCAGCTTAGTTGCGGGGGTTAGCAATCAGCCCCAGCATTTT
J gene: TRBJ1-5
clone size: -
D gene: -
V gene: TRBV7-9

CDR3 protein: CASSSRGTEDTIYF
CDR3 DNA: TGTGCCAGCAGCTCTAGGGGCACAGAAGACACCATATATTTT
J gene: TRBJ1-3
clone size: -
D gene: -
V gene: TRBV9

CDR3 protein: CASSPSGIDRTFYGYTF
CDR3 DNA: TGCGCCAGCAGCCCGTCGGGAATAGACAGGACCTTCTATGGCTACACCTTC
J gene: TRBJ1-2
clone size: few
D gene: -
V gene: TRBV5-1

CDR3 protein: CATSDPGDRTGGETQYF
CDR3 DNA: TGTGCCACCAGTGATCCGGGAGATCGGACAGGGGGGGAGACCCAGTACTTC
J gene: TRBJ2-5
clone size: -
D gene: TRBD1
V gene: TRBV24-1

CDR3 protein: CASTDDDQPQHF
CDR3 DNA: TGTGCCAGCACCGATGACGATCAGCCCCAGCATTTT
J gene: TRBJ1-5
clone size: few
D gene: -
V gene: TRBV27

CDR3 protein: CASSQVATGDMNTEAFF
CDR3 DNA: TGTGCCAGCAGCCAAGTAGCAACAGGGGATATGAACACTGAAGCTTTCTTT
J gene: TRBJ1-1
clone size: -
D gene: TRBD1
V gene: TRBV4-2

CDR3 protein: CSARDQRTGATYEQYF
CDR3 DNA: TGCAGTGCTAGAGACCAACGGACAGGGGCTACCTACGAGCAGTACTTC
J gene: TRBJ2-7
clone size: -
D gene: TRBD1
V gene: TRBV20-1

CDR3 protein: CASAAGRNTEAFF
CDR3 DNA: TGTGCCAGCGCTGCGGGACGGAACACTGAAGCTTTCTTT
J gene: TRBJ1-1
clone size: -
D gene: -
V gene: TRBV7-2

CDR3 protein: CASSRRVGEQYF
CDR3 DNA: TGTGCCAGCAGTAGAAGGGTCGGCGAGCAGTACTTC
J gene: TRBJ2-7
clone size: -
D gene: -
V gene: TRBV28

CDR3 protein: CASSLAGASGGDNEQFF
CDR3 DNA: TGTGCCAGCAGCTTAGCAGGGGCTAGCGGGGGGGACAATGAGCAGTTCTTC
J gene: TRBJ2-1
clone size: -
D gene: TRBD2
V gene: TRBV7-2

CDR3 protein: CASLRAGATEAFF
CDR3 DNA: TGTGCCAGCCTCCGCGCCGGGGCCACTGAAGCTTTCTTT
J gene: TRBJ1-1
clone size: -
D gene: -
V gene: TRBV7-8

CDR3 protein: CASSPSSQGNEQFF
CDR3 DNA: TGTGCCAGCAGCCCCTCCTCACAGGGAAATGAGCAGTTCTTC
J gene: TRBJ2-1
clone size: -
D gene: -
V gene: TRBV3-1

CDR3 protein: CASSPSGGPDTQYF
CDR3 DNA: TGCGCCAGCAGCCCGTCTGGGGGCCCAGATACGCAGTATTTT
J gene: TRBJ2-3
clone size: few
D gene: -
V gene: TRBV5-1

CDR3 protein: CSARGGSMNTEAFF
CDR3 DNA: TGCAGTGCTAGAGGGGGAAGTATGAACACTGAAGCTTTCTTT
J gene: TRBJ1-1
clone size: -
D gene: -
V gene: TRBV20-1

CDR3 protein: CASSQDPPGQGPKGQFF
CDR3 DNA: TGTGCCAGCAGCCAAGATCCCCCCGGACAGGGGCCCAAGGGGCAGTTCTTC
J gene: TRBJ2-1
clone size: -
D gene: TRBD1
V gene: TRBV3-1